Detailed here is one T cell receptor beta chain. Its antigen is unidentified. The data are from a study of Ad26.COV2.S vaccination and SARS-CoV-2 variants. Study-wide results and caveats: Participants given vaccine showed non-spike TCR breadth similar to that of placebo recipients. The TCR breadth and depth analyses may have understated or missed part of the total T cell responses.

The table came from immunoSEQ multiplex PCR; TCRdb's copy has only in-frame clones and leaves some out. The sample holds over 400,000 clones; 89% are singletons and the top ten take approximately 2.5%. V was pared by 3 bases and J by 8 bases, with 19 bases between. The germline gives CDR1 MNHEY, CDR2 SMNVEV (reference sequence). The CDR3 is 15 amino acids. Treatment described: 15 to 20 received Ad26.COV2.S at low or high dose, single or two shots; about 5 received placebo; per-sample allocation not given. Material that was analyzed had been drawn on day 63 after the first vaccine or placebo injection. Based in Boston, the donor was an adult of 18-55 years. Vaccination employed an Ad26 vector expressing the Wuhan-strain SARS-CoV-2 spike.

The chain combines TRBV27 with TRBJ1-1; D perhaps matches TRBD1 (5 bases). This material consisted of peripheral blood, taken in a trial of Ad26.COV2.S vaccine versus placebo. The sequence was collected from a person aged 18 to 65 who received the Ad26.COV2.S COVID-19 vaccine or a placebo. CDR3 nucleotides: TGTGCCAGCAGTTTTTACGACAGAGGAACGACGGAAGCTTTCTTT. Its protein product is CASSFYDRGTTEAFF.